These 27 T cell receptor beta chains were all obtained from the same sample, sequenced in a study of blood T cell repertoires in COVID-19. Produced via immunoSEQ multiplex PCR; TCRdb's table is partial and in-frame only. The sample includes about 51,000 clones, around nine tenths seen only once; the top ten take about 6.7%. Sequenced sample: peripheral blood. Every receptor here comes from a man aged 50-59 years with active COVID-19.

The CDR3 DNA follows: TGTGCCAGCAGCTTAGCTGGGAGCGCTGAAGCTTTCTTT. Translated: CASSLAGSAEAFF. V is TRBV11-2 and J is TRBJ1-1; D uncertain. Germline lookup yields CDR1 SGHAT and CDR2 FQNNGV. V shed 1 base and J shed 6 bases, with 9 bases lying between them. This CDR3 contains 13 residues.

The chain has TRBV7-9 and TRBJ1-1; 9 bases align to TRBD1. V lost 4 bases and J lost 3; bases outside the gene matches: 6. The CDR3 has 15 residues. Germline V CDR1 and CDR2: SEHNR, FQNEAQ (reference sequence). The CDR3 sequence is CASSSYRGRDTEAFF. In nucleotides, the CDR3 is TGTGCCAGCAGCTCATACAGGGGGCGAGACACTGAAGCTTTCTTT.

CDR3 sequence: CASSPHTDLSSYEQYF. The CDR3 DNA sequence: TGTGCCAGCAGCCCGCACACAGATTTGAGCTCCTACGAGCAGTACTTC. The genes are TRBV7-9 and TRBJ2-7; D is unresolved. Trimming took off 5 bases at V and 0 bases at J, with 17 bases between the two ends. CDR1 SEHNR and CDR2 FQNEAQ come from the germline V gene (reference sequence). The CDR3 runs to 16 residues.

The chain recombines TRBV7-9 with TRBJ1-1; D possibly corresponds to TRBD1 (5 bases). CDR1 is SEHNR and CDR2 is FQNEAQ in the germline V gene (reference sequence). This CDR3 contains 13 residues. Trimming removed 0 bases from V and 7 bases from J, with 9 bases in between. The CDR3 loop reads CASSLAGGIEAFF. The CDR3 DNA reads TGTGCCAGCAGCTTAGCGGGGGGAATTGAAGCTTTCTTT.

V usage is TRBV7-2 and J usage is TRBJ1-2; D gene unclear. Trimming shortened V by 5 bases and J by 8 bases, and 12 bases separated the two germline ends. The CDR3 consists of 12 residues. CDR1 is SGHTA and CDR2 is FQGNSA in the germline V gene. The chain's CDR3 is CASSANRGGYTF. The CDR3 DNA sequence: TGTGCCAGCAGCGCAAATCGAGGGGGCTACACCTTC.

The chain employs TRBV11-3 and TRBJ1-3; D unresolved. CDR1 SGHNT and CDR2 YENEEA come from the germline V gene. The CDR3 loop spans 14 amino acids. V lost 3 bases and J lost 4, with 10 bases in between. CDR3 nucleotide sequence: TGTGCCAGCAGCTTTAGCGGGGAAGGAAACACCATATATTTT. Its protein is CASSFSGEGNTIYF.

V gene TRBV9 combines with J gene TRBJ1-2; weak D call: TRBD1 (6 bases). The CDR3 runs 14 residues. Germline CDR1 SGDLS, CDR2 YYNGEE. Trimming cost V 3 bases and J 3 bases, with 12 bases left between them. CDR3: CASSAGYRDYGYTF. CDR3 DNA sequence: TGTGCCAGCAGCGCCGGGTACAGGGACTATGGCTACACCTTC.

The chain links TRBV9 to TRBJ2-5; D gene ambiguous. The V end was cut by 4 bases, the J end by 6 bases, with 13 bases between. From germline, CDR1 is SGDLS and CDR2 YYNGEE. This CDR3 has 13 amino acids. The CDR3 protein is CASSRSGTQTQYF. The CDR3 bases are TGTGCCAGCAGCCGGAGTGGAACGCAGACCCAGTACTTC.

V and J are TRBV5-1 and TRBJ2-3, with a tentative D call TRBD1 (6 bases). Germline CDR1 and CDR2: SGHRS and YFSETQ. This CDR3 contains 13 residues. V was clipped by 7 bases and J by 6 bases, with 15 bases between them. CDR3 sequence: CASGSGDSDTQYF. CDR3 sequence (DNA): TGCGCCAGCGGCTCAGGGGATAGTGATACGCAGTATTTT.

The chain carries TRBV10-1 and TRBJ2-1, with 9 bases that match TRBD1. V was pared by 6 bases and J by 7 bases, with 7 bases of the junction left unmatched. This CDR3 is 14 amino acids long. The germline gives CDR1 WNHNN, CDR2 SYGVQD (reference sequence). The CDR3 is CASSRDRERNEQFF. The CDR3 coding sequence is TGCGCCAGCAGCCGGGACAGGGAAAGAAATGAGCAGTTCTTC.

This chain connects TRBV4-2 to TRBJ2-7, with 13 nucleotides matching TRBD2. Germline V gene lookup returns CDR1 LGHNA and CDR2 YNFKEQ. Trimming took 5 bases from V and 6 from J; bases not matched to a gene: 10. This CDR3 comprises 16 residues. DNA of the CDR3: TGTGCCAGCAGCGGACTAGCGGGGGCCGCGGCCGGCGAGCAGTACTTC. It is translated as CASSGLAGAAAGEQYF.

This chain links TRBV3-1 (or the pseudogene TRBV3-2) with TRBJ2-3; tentative D call: TRBD1 (5 bases). Germline-derived CDR1 and CDR2 are LGHDT and YNNKEL (reference sequence). The CDR3 consists of 16 residues. V shed 0 bases and J shed 10 bases, with 20 bases lying between them. CDR3 sequence: CASSQDSGADPRAQYF. The CDR3 DNA is TGTGCCAGCAGCCAAGATTCGGGCGCGGATCCCAGGGCGCAGTATTTT.

The V gene is TRBV5-1, the J gene TRBJ1-6, with unresolved D. Germline CDR1 SGHRS, CDR2 YFSETQ. Deletions cut 7 bases from V and 0 bases from J, with 8 bases between. CDR3 length: 14 residues. The CDR3 is CASSPSSYNSPLHF. DNA of the CDR3: TGCGCCAGCTCTCCGAGCTCCTATAATTCACCCCTCCACTTT.

The chain employs TRBV5-1 and TRBJ2-3; 11 bases fit TRBD1. Germline-derived CDR1 and CDR2 are SGHRS and YFSETQ. This CDR3 has 15 residues. Losses at the gene ends were 4 bases for V and 2 bases for J; bases not matched to a gene: 3. DNA of the CDR3: TGCGCCAGCAGCAGAGGACAGGGGGCCACAGATACGCAGTATTTT. This encodes CASSRGQGATDTQYF.

V is TRBV11-2 and J is TRBJ2-1; 14 bases line up with TRBD2. The CDR3 runs 17 residues. In germline, CDR1 is SGHAT, CDR2 FQNNGV. Unmatched junction bases numbered 15, after V lost 5 bases and J lost 12 bases. CDR3 DNA: TGTGCCAGCAGCCCCACTATCGGACTAGCGGGGGGCCATGGGCAGTTCTTC. This translates into CASSPTIGLAGGHGQFF.

The rearrangement joins TRBV5-4 to TRBJ1-1; D call uncertain. This CDR3 spans 15 amino acids. V lost 0 bases and J lost 0, with 9 bases in between. The germline gives CDR1 SGHNT, CDR2 YYREEE (reference sequence). CDR3 protein: CASSLGGGMNTEAFF. In DNA form, the CDR3 reads TGTGCCAGCAGCTTGGGAGGAGGGATGAACACTGAAGCTTTCTTT.

The chain uses TRBV11-2 and TRBJ2-7, with TRBD1 matching 8 bases. V shed 4 bases and J 5 bases; nucleotides not matched to a gene: 10. CDR3 length: 15 residues. The germline CDR1 and CDR2 sequences are SGHAT and FQNNGV. DNA for the CDR3: TGTGCCAGCAGCTGGGGGACAGGCGCGATTAACGAGCAGTACTTC. This codes for CASSWGTGAINEQYF.

The V and J genes are TRBV5-1 and TRBJ2-3, with TRBD2 matching over 7 bases. Germline V gene sequence: CDR1 SGHRS, CDR2 YFSETQ. This CDR3 contains 15 residues. With V trimmed by 2 bases and J by 0 bases, 3 bases remained unmatched. For the CDR3, the DNA is TGCGCCAGCAGCTTAGGCGGGGGTAGCACAGATACGCAGTATTTT. Translating gives CASSLGGGSTDTQYF.

This clone is a singleton in its sample. The chain employs TRBV23-1 and TRBJ2-7; D possibly corresponds to TRBD2 (6 bases). TRBV23-1 is reported as an ORF; its role is uncertain. The CDR3 runs 16 residues. The ends were cut back, 3 bases at V and 1 base at J, with 16 bases in the middle. CDR3 DNA: TGCGCCAGCAGTCACCCCAGACTAGTAAGGTCCTACGAGCAGTACTTC. Translating it yields CASSHPRLVRSYEQYF.

J is TRBJ2-5 and V is TRBV6-5; D remains ambiguous. The CDR3 runs to 14 residues. V dropped 2 bases and J dropped 2 bases, with 9 bases sitting between them. The germline CDR1 and CDR2 sequences are MNHEY and SVGAGI. The CDR3 protein is CASSYIRRQETQYF. CDR3 DNA sequence: TGTGCCAGCAGTTACATACGCAGACAAGAGACCCAGTACTTC.

This chain joins TRBV9 and TRBJ1-2; possible D gene TRBD1, 6 bases. The V gene lost 3 bases and the J gene lost 8 bases, with 14 bases spanning the gap. Germline V lookup: CDR1 SGDLS, CDR2 YYNGEE. The CDR3 length is 13 residues. CDR3 nucleotide sequence: TGTGCCAGCAGCGGCCGGACAGCTGACGGCTACACCTTC. Amino acids: CASSGRTADGYTF.

This chain uses TRBV4-3 with TRBJ1-4, with TRBD1 matching over 9 bases. Per the germline V gene, CDR1 is LGHNA and CDR2 is YSLEER. The V gene end was trimmed by 0 bases and the J gene end by 6 bases; junction bases not matched to a gene: 8. This CDR3 contains 17 residues. The CDR3 sequence: CASSQDLDRGVDEKLFF. DNA of the CDR3: TGCGCCAGCAGCCAAGATCTTGACAGGGGGGTCGATGAAAAACTGTTTTTT.

The chain employs TRBV2 and TRBJ1-1; tentatively, D is TRBD1 (6 bases). V shed 10 bases and J shed 0 bases, with 15 bases lying between them. Per the germline V gene, CDR1 is SNHLY and CDR2 is FYNNEI. This CDR3 region has 14 residues. The CDR3 loop is CAIQQGMLNTEAFF. For the CDR3, the DNA is TGTGCCATCCAACAGGGAATGCTGAACACTGAAGCTTTCTTT. The whole variable domain, remainder taken from reference TRBV2 and TRBJ1-1, is EPEVTQTPSHQVTQMGQEVILRCVPISNHLYFYWYRQILGQKVEFLVSFYNNEISEKSEIFDDQFSVERPDGSNFTLKIRSTKLEDSAMYFCAIQQGMLNTEAFFGQGTRLTVV.

The chain combines TRBV6-5 with TRBJ1-4, with D maybe TRBD1 (5 bases). The germline gives CDR1 MNHEY, CDR2 SVGAGI. The CDR3 covers 14 residues. The V end lost 6 bases, the J end lost 8 bases, and 16 bases lay between the germline ends. The CDR3 DNA is TGTGCCAGCAGGCGGGACTCAGGGTCCGAAAAACTGTTTTTT. Translated: CASRRDSGSEKLFF.

This clone was detected only a few times. The CDR3 coding sequence is TGCAGTGCTAGTAGGGAGGGTATAGAAGAGACCCAGTACTTC. This codes for CSASREGIEETQYF. The V call is TRBV20-1, the J call TRBJ2-5; 7 nucleotides agree with TRBD2. V gave up 3 bases and J gave up 3 bases; unmatched junction bases: 7. The CDR3 spans 14 residues. Germline CDR1 and CDR2: DFQATT and SNEGSKA (reference sequence).

This chain connects TRBV19 to TRBJ2-1; 10 bases are shared with TRBD2. V shed 3 bases and J 4 bases; nucleotides not matched to a gene: 3. This CDR3 has 15 amino acids. Germline CDR1 reads LNHDA; CDR2 reads SQIVND (reference sequence). CDR3 protein: CASSILAGEYNEQFF. As DNA, the CDR3 is TGTGCCAGTAGTATCCTAGCGGGGGAATACAATGAGCAGTTCTTC.

This chain joins TRBV4-3 and TRBJ2-1; 8 bases agree with TRBD2. This CDR3 region has 14 residues. V lost 4 bases, J lost 6 bases, and 5 bases stayed unmatched. The germline V gene encodes CDR1 LGHNA and CDR2 YSLEER. The CDR3 sequence: CASSPRGGRNEQFF. The CDR3 bases are TGCGCCAGCAGCCCACGGGGGGGCCGCAATGAGCAGTTCTTC.